Listed below are T cell receptor beta chains from one sample, sequenced in a study of low-dose radiotherapy and immunotherapy resistance in tumors. MiXCR, run by TCRdb on the reads, gives a single entry per CDR3 protein. The table shows under 110,000 distinct CDR3 sequences, with 20% occurring only once. The starting material was PBMCs, obtained after low-dose radiotherapy plus immunotherapy. The receptors stem from a male donor with prostate cancer. CDR3s include the opening cysteine and the closing phenylalanine or tryptophan. D genes are given only for firm matches.

V	D	J	CDR3
TRBV2	-	TRBJ1-1	CASFSGGLNTEAFF
TRBV28	TRBD1	TRBJ2-2	CASSPSGTGFFGELFF
TRBV4-1	-	TRBJ1-4	CASSRTTVSNEKLFF
TRBV10-3	-	TRBJ1-6	CAIKLGENSPLHF
TRBV19	-	TRBJ2-2	CASRGTGIAGELFF
TRBV23-1	-	TRBJ2-1	CATGDPINSYNEQFF
TRBV5-1	TRBD1	TRBJ1-2	CASSSGTGGFDYGYTF
TRBV29-1	-	TRBJ2-7	CSAQGSGYEQYF
TRBV4-1	-	TRBJ1-1	CASSQEWGTEAFF
TRBV5-1	-	TRBJ2-5	CASSSTGGNQETHYF
TRBV2	TRBD1	TRBJ2-1	CASRDRGLDEQFF
TRBV7-8	TRBD1	TRBJ2-5	CASSPYRGRGETQYF
TRBV5-5	-	TRBJ2-4	CASSTSAARNIQYF
TRBV9	TRBD2	TRBJ2-5	CASSVGGGGQVKTQYF
TRBV7-9	-	TRBJ2-1	CASSPRVGYNEQFF
TRBV6-5	-	TRBJ2-7	CASSYSASPKAYEQYF
TRBV3-1	TRBD2	TRBJ2-7	CASRNSGGAVDEQYF
TRBV30	-	TRBJ2-2	CAWSVPPNTGELFF
TRBV3-1	TRBD2	TRBJ2-7	CASSTGGGTYF
TRBV30	-	TRBJ1-5	CAWSPRTGTDQPQHF
TRBV19	TRBD2	TRBJ2-7	CASSIASGGPFRYEQYF
TRBV11-2	-	TRBJ2-1	CASSYQNSLYGEQFF
TRBV28	-	TRBJ2-7	CASSGTLYEQYF
TRBV11-2	-	TRBJ2-1	CASSLGGGGYNEQFF
TRBV29-1	-	TRBJ1-2	CSVVDSDLNYGYTF
TRBV5-1	-	TRBJ2-1	CASSLEGRNEQFF
TRBV20-1	TRBD2	TRBJ2-3	CSARVLRTSTTDTQYF
TRBV4-2	TRBD1	TRBJ2-7	CASSQGDRDPYEQYF